The rows below give T cell receptor beta chains drawn from one sample of a study of Ad26.COV2.S vaccination and SARS-CoV-2 variants. TCRdb's table, derived via immunoSEQ multiplex PCR, lists solely in-frame clones and lacks some. The sample includes hundreds of thousands of clones, roughly 90% of them seen just once. The sequenced sample was peripheral blood, obtained in a trial of Ad26.COV2.S vaccine versus placebo. The receptors come from a person between 18 and 65 years old who received the Ad26.COV2.S COVID-19 vaccine or a placebo. Both conserved end residues are part of each CDR3. The order of the fields is V gene, D gene, clone size, J gene, CDR3 DNA, CDR3 protein. A D gene is named only where the DNA matches it firmly. Only some rows state a clone size, as once, few, many or a class for expanded clones.

>TRBV6-2/TRBV6-3|NA|NA|TRBJ1-5
TGTGCCAGCAGTTACTCCCCGGGAGCTTCACTTATGCCCCAGCATTTT
CASSYSPGASLMPQHF
>TRBV5-1|TRBD1|NA|TRBJ1-1
TGCGCCAGCAGCTGGGACAGGGGGGCTGAAGCTTTCTTT
CASSWDRGAEAFF
>TRBV2|NA|NA|TRBJ2-1
TGTGCCAGCAGTGAACAGACTTACAATGAGCAGTTCTTC
CASSEQTYNEQFF
>TRBV14|NA|NA|TRBJ2-5
TGTGCCAGCAGCCAAGACCCGGGCCCCGCGGGTGAGACCCAGTACTTC
CASSQDPGPAGETQYF
>TRBV10-3|NA|NA|TRBJ1-1
TGTGCCATCAGTGTAAGGGGGAAGAACACTGAAGCTTTCTTT
CAISVRGKNTEAFF
>TRBV4-1|NA|NA|TRBJ1-5
TGCGCCAGCACCCAAAGAGAAGGGGCAGGACAGCCCCAGCATTTT
CASTQREGAGQPQHF
>TRBV10-2|NA|NA|TRBJ2-4
TGCGCCAGCAGTGCCTCTAGCGGGGGACAGGGGGCCAAAAACATTCAGTACTTC
CASSASSGGQGAKNIQYF
>TRBV6-2/TRBV6-3|NA|NA|TRBJ1-2
TGTGCCAGCAGTCCCTCGGGACGACGTGGCTACACCTTC
CASSPSGRRGYTF
>TRBV30|TRBD2|NA|TRBJ2-7
TGTGCCTGGAGCGGGGGGTACGAGCAGTACTTC
CAWSGGYEQYF
>TRBV2|NA|NA|TRBJ1-2
TGTGCCAGCAGTGAAACTGGACATGGCTACACCTTC
CASSETGHGYTF
>TRBV29-1|TRBD2|NA|TRBJ2-7
TGCAGCGCGGAGGCCCGGGGGACTAGCGGGAAATACGAGCAGTACTTC
CSAEARGTSGKYEQYF
>TRBV18|NA|NA|TRBJ1-5
TGTGCCAGCTCACCGGCACCGGGCGGTCAGCCCCAGCATTTT
CASSPAPGGQPQHF
>TRBV24-1|TRBD1|NA|TRBJ2-3
TGTGCCACCAGTGACCCCGACGGACAGGGAGGAGATACGCAGTATTTT
CATSDPDGQGGDTQYF
>TRBV4-2|NA|once|TRBJ2-7
TGTGCCAGCAGCCAAGAGGCAGGCTACGAGCAGTACTTC
CASSQEAGYEQYF
>TRBV6-6|TRBD1|NA|TRBJ1-4
TGTGCCAGCAGGGACAGGGCGAGGGAAACTAATGAAAAACTGTTTTTT
CASRDRARETNEKLFF
>TRBV2|NA|NA|TRBJ1-2
TGTGCCAGCAGTGAAGGGCCGACCTATGGCTACACCTTC
CASSEGPTYGYTF
>TRBV12-5|TRBD1|NA|TRBJ2-1
TGTGCTAGTGCCCCATCCGGGACAGGATCGCGCGAGCAGTTCTTC
CASAPSGTGSREQFF
>TRBV3-1/TRBV3-2|NA|NA|TRBJ2-5
TGTGCCAGCAGCCAACCACGGGGGCCCAGTCAAGAGACCCAGTACTTC
CASSQPRGPSQETQYF
>TRBV6-5|NA|once|TRBJ2-7
TGTGCCAGCAGGAGGACTTTCCCCTACGAGCAGTACTTC
CASRRTFPYEQYF
>TRBV27|NA|once|TRBJ2-7
TGTGCCAGCAGTTTATCGATAGGGTTGGAGCAGTACTTC
CASSLSIGLEQYF
>TRBV9|TRBD2|NA|TRBJ2-1
TGTGCCAGCAGCTACCTAGCGGGAAGCTCCTACAATGAGCAGTTCTTC
CASSYLAGSSYNEQFF
>TRBV2|NA|NA|TRBJ1-6
TGTGCCAGCAAAAGGGGCGGACAGAATTCACCCCTCCACTTT
CASKRGGQNSPLHF
>TRBV4-3|NA|NA|TRBJ2-4
TGCGCCAGCAGCCAAGATTCACTAGCCAAAAACATTCAGTACTTC
CASSQDSLAKNIQYF
>TRBV30|TRBD1|once|TRBJ1-4
TGTGCCTGGAGCCTAGGGGGCGCGGGAGAAAAACTGTTTTTT
CAWSLGGAGEKLFF
>TRBV5-5|TRBD1|NA|TRBJ1-1
TGTGCCAGCAGCTGGCAGGACAGGGACGTTAACACTGAAGCTTTCTTT
CASSWQDRDVNTEAFF
>TRBV18|TRBD2|NA|TRBJ2-1
TGTGCCAGCTCACCACCGGGCAGCGGGGGGGCCTACAATGAGCAGTTCTTC
CASSPPGSGGAYNEQFF
>TRBV6-5|TRBD2|NA|TRBJ2-7
TGTGCCAGCAGTTACTCGACTAGCGGGAGACACGAGCAGTACTTC
CASSYSTSGRHEQYF
>TRBV27|NA|NA|TRBJ1-1
TGTGCCAGCAGTCTATCGGGGCTTCCCGAAGCTTTCTTT
CASSLSGLPEAFF
>TRBV14|NA|NA|TRBJ2-6
TGTGCCAGCAGCCAAAATCTGGGGGCCAACGTCCTGACTTTC
CASSQNLGANVLTF
>TRBV6-5|NA|NA|TRBJ1-6
TGTGCCAGCAGTTACTCGAGGTGGGGAGGCTCACCCCTCCACTTT
CASSYSRWGGSPLHF
>TRBV7-9|NA|NA|TRBJ1-1
TGTGCCAGCAGTATAGACAGATTAAACACTGAAGCTTTCTTT
CASSIDRLNTEAFF
>TRBV15|NA|NA|TRBJ1-1
TGTGCCACCAGCAGAGTTCGGCTTGGCGGCATGAACACTGAAGCTTTCTTT
CATSRVRLGGMNTEAFF
>TRBV19|NA|NA|TRBJ1-6
TGTGCCAGCTCGCCGGGCCCCCGGGGCTCCTATAATTCACCCCTCCACTTT
CASSPGPRGSYNSPLHF
>TRBV6-2/TRBV6-3|TRBD2|NA|TRBJ2-5
TGTGCCAGCAGTTACTCTCCTAGCGGGGGGGGACAAGAGACCCAGTACTTC
CASSYSPSGGGQETQYF
>TRBV10-3|NA|NA|TRBJ2-1
TGTGCCATCAGTGAAGGCTACCTTTCCCCCTACAATGAGCAGTTCTTC
CAISEGYLSPYNEQFF
>TRBV7-2|NA|NA|TRBJ2-1
TGTGCCAGCGGACCTTCGAGCTCCTACAATGAGCAGTTCTTC
CASGPSSSYNEQFF
>TRBV7-2|NA|NA|TRBJ1-6
TGTGCCAGCAGCCTCTGGGCAAGGGATTCACCCCTCCACTTT
CASSLWARDSPLHF
>TRBV5-8|NA|NA|TRBJ1-4
TGTGCCAGCAGCTTGGGCCAGGGATATGCAACTAATGAAAAACTGTTTTTT
CASSLGQGYATNEKLFF
>TRBV4-1|NA|NA|TRBJ2-3
TGCGCCAGCAGCCGGGAGGTGGGAGATACGCAGTATTTT
CASSREVGDTQYF